The 5 T cell receptor beta chains reported below all come from one sample, sequenced in a study of T cell responses to AZD1222 COVID-19 vaccine. Assay: immunoSEQ multiplex PCR; the TCRdb copy retains only in-frame clones and omits some. The table records about 55,000 clones, around 90% of them present only once. The sample in question was peripheral blood, obtained on day 0 of AZD1222 vaccination. All receptors come from an adult in good health.

This clone was recorded once. The CDR3 DNA reads TGTGCCAGCAGTTTCCTGGACACAGCTAACTATGGCTACACCTTC. This translates into CASSFLDTANYGYTF. The chain joins TRBV27 to TRBJ1-2, with D perhaps TRBD1 (5 bases). Germline-derived CDR1 and CDR2 are MNHEY and SMNVEV (reference sequence). Trimming cost V 3 bases and J 0 bases, with 11 bases left between them. CDR3 length equals 15 residues.

By sample share, this clone is medium-sized (0.01 to 0.1%). The chain employs TRBV7-9 and TRBJ2-2; no clear D gene. The CDR3 is made up of 13 amino acids. Germline V gene lookup returns CDR1 SEHNR and CDR2 FQNEAQ (reference sequence). V gave up 11 bases and J gave up 5 bases, with 15 bases separating them. The CDR3 DNA reads as TGTGCCGGGGTCTTTAGGGATACCGGGGAGCTGTTTTTT. Translation: CAGVFRDTGELFF. The whole variable domain, filled in from reference TRBV7-9 and TRBJ2-2, reads DTGVSQNPRHKITKRGQNVTFRCDPISEHNRLYWYRQTLGQGPEFLTYFQNEAQLEKSRLLSDRFSAERPKGSFSTLEIQRTEQGDSAMYLCAGVFRDTGELFFGEGSRLTVL.

This clone appeared a few times. V usage is TRBV6-1 and J usage is TRBJ1-1; D unresolved. With 3 bases removed from V and 0 bases from J, the gap between germline ends came to 20 bases. Germline V gene sequence: CDR1 MNHNS, CDR2 SASEGT. The CDR3 has 18 residues. DNA of the CDR3: TGTGCCAGCAGTGATCCTGAGAGGGCCGCGCTTCTGAACACTGAAGCTTTCTTT. Its translation: CASSDPERAALLNTEAFF.

This chain links TRBV3-1 (or the pseudogene TRBV3-2) with TRBJ1-3; TRBD1 matches 7 bases. V lost 4 bases and J lost 2; bases outside the gene matches: 2. The CDR3 length is 14 residues. Germline V CDR1 and CDR2: LGHDT, YNNKEL (reference sequence). The CDR3 sequence is CASSPTGAGNTIYF. CDR3 nucleotide sequence: TGTGCCAGCAGCCCCACAGGGGCTGGAAACACCATATATTTT.

The chain uses TRBV12-3 or TRBV12-4 and TRBJ1-2, with 7 bases lining up with TRBD1. The V gene end was trimmed by 6 bases and the J gene end by 4 bases; junction bases not matched to a gene: 5. This CDR3 comprises 13 residues. The CDR3 DNA sequence: TGTGCCAGCAGCGTAGGGGGCAGCTATGGCTACACCTTC. Amino acid sequence: CASSVGGSYGYTF.